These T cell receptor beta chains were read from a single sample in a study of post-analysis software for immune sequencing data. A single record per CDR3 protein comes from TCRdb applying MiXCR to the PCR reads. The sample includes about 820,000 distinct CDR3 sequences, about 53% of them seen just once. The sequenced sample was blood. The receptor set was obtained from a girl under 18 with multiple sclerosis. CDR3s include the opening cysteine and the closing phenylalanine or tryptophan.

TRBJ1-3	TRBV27	CASSRDRGNTIYF
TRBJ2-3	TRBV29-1	CNETAGRPTDTQYF
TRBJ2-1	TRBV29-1	CSAETSSYNEQFF
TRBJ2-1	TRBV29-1	CSVLDRGGYNEQFF
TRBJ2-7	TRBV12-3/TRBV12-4	CASRIGTSGGKQSYEQYF
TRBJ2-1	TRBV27	CASSLMGGRADNEQFF
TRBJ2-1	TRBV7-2	CASSQQGGPYNEQFF
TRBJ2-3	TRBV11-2	CASSLEWSSPDTQYF
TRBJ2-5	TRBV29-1	CSVGGTGGETQYF
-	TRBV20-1	CSASALETQYF
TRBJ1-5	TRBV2	CASVTDRGYVQPQHF
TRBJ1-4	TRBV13	CASSSRFGELFF
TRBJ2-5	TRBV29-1	CSVATSGGQGTQYF
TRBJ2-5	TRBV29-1	CSVGGLNQETQYF
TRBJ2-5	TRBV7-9	CASTPRGGAEETQYF
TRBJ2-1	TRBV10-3	CAIRASGENNEQFF
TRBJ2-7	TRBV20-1	CSAISGPSYEQYF
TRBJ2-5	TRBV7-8	CASSLTLLAGGINQETQYF
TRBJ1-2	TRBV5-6	CASSSTGGGGYTF
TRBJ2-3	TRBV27	CASNPSGRWADTQYF
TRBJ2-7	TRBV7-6	CASSLPGLSDEQYF
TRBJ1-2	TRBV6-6	CASSPDRSGGYTF
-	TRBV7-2	CASSRRDRGAEQYF
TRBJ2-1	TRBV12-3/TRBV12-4	CASSLRGRAVNNEQFF
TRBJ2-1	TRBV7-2	CASSLVRTDYNEQFF
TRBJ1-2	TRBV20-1	CSAAGQVYGYTF